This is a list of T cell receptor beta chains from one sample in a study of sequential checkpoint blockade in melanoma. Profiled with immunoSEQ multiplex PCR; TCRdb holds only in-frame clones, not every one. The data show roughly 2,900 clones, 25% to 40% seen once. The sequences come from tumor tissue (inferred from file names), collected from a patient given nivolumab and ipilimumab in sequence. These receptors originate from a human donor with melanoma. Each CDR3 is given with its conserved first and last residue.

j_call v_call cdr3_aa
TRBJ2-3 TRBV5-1 CASSFSGFTDTQYF
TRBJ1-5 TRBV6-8 CASSEQGIQPQHF
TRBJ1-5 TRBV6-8 CASGTGGNNQPQHF
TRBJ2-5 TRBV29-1 CSVEGGRVQKTQYF
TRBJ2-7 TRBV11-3 CASSLGSGRGENEQYF
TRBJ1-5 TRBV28 CASSLQGGQPQHF
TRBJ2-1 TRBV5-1 CASSLGGAGTTYNEQFF
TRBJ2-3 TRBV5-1 CASSLVYSGGTDTQYF
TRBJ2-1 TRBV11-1 CASSIRTSGPYNEQFF
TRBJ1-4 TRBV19 CASSPDRGGNEKLFF
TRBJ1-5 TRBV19 CASGGQGQPQHF
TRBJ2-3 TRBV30 CAWTIGTSGNLDTQYF
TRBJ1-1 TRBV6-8 CAISMTGDENTEAFF
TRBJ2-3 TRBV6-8 CATSGQPNTDTQYF
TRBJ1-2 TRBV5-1 CASSSRDTGTLYTF
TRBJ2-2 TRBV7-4 CASSLTGGTGELFF
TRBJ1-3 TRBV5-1 CASSLGTSPGNTIYF
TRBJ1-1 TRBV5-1 CASSLQGANTEAFF
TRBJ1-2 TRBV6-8 CASSPGPTNPANYGYTF
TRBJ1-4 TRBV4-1 CASSLDYRSEKLFF
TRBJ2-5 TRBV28 CASSLTTGAWETQYF
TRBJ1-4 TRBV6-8 CASSPQIGLQATNEKLFF